These 22 T cell receptor beta chains share one sample of origin, sequenced in a study of T cell repertoires in cytomegalovirus infection (dated by TCRdb to about 2019). Read against the paper, the sample's treatment or condition label means: in vitro stimulation with specific CMV peptide epitopes to enrich CMV-specific T cells. These receptors have no known antigen. Sequencing was carried out with an Illumina HiSeq 1500. TCRdb reprocessed the public reads (quality trimming at Q25 with fastp, clone calling with MiXCR) and kept in-frame beta chains. Every CDR3 protein is listed once, alongside the most common genes and DNA of its rows. Across this sample there are around 300,000 distinct CDR3 sequences, with about 20% seen only once. The ten largest clones represent approximately 19% of the sample. Sequenced material: cultured PBMCs, taken from culture after CMV antigen stimulation. Receptors originate from a human donor in good health (CMV status not recorded). Some clones in this sample may be carry-over from other donors' samples.

This clonotype was seen a few times. V is TRBV12-3 or TRBV12-4 and J is TRBJ2-2, with 7 nucleotides matching TRBD2. The V and J ends lost 3 bases and 4 bases, in that order; junction bases with no gene match: 5. CDR3 length: 15 residues. CDR3 sequence (DNA): TGTGCCAGCAGTTTTCAGACGGGAGGCACCGGGGAGCTGTTTTTT. It codes for CASSFQTGGTGELFF.

The V gene is TRBV9, the J gene TRBJ2-4, with 8 bases that match TRBD2. CDR3 size: 14 residues. Looked up from germline, CDR1 is SGDLS and CDR2 is YYNGEE. J was trimmed by 4 bases and V by 3 bases; bases with no gene match: 3. The CDR3 protein is CASSALAGKNIQYF. CDR3 nucleotides: TGTGCCAGCAGCGCTTTAGCGGGAAAAAACATTCAGTACTTC.

The chain links TRBV4-3 to TRBJ2-7, with D possibly being TRBD2 (5 bases). Germline assignment: CDR1 LGHNA and CDR2 YSLEER. V was pared by 0 bases and J by 4 bases, with 16 bases between. The CDR3 consists of 16 residues. The CDR3 DNA reads TGCGCCAGCAGCCAAGATACGGCGGGCCAGTTTTACGAGCAGTACTTC. Translation gives CASSQDTAGQFYEQYF.

The CDR3 loop is CASSEPSGQGINEQFF. The DNA of the CDR3 is TGTGCCAGCAGTGAACCTTCGGGACAGGGTATTAATGAGCAGTTCTTC. The chain employs TRBV6-1 and TRBJ2-1; 9 bases match TRBD1. CDR1 and CDR2 from the germline V gene are MNHNS and SASEGT. Trimming took 2 bases from V and 7 from J; bases not matched to a gene: 9. The CDR3 loop spans 16 amino acids.

This clonotype has only a few counts. The V call is TRBV7-2, the J call TRBJ2-1; 8 positions match TRBD1. Germline loops: CDR1 SGHTA, CDR2 FQGNSA. This CDR3 comprises 17 residues. Trimming removed 5 bases from V and 6 bases from J; junction bases left unmatched: 15. This CDR3 reads CASSPVAGTGVFNEQFF. The CDR3 bases are TGTGCCAGCAGCCCAGTAGCCGGGACAGGAGTTTTCAATGAGCAGTTCTTC. The variable domain in full, completed from reference TRBV7-2 and TRBJ2-1, reads GAGVSQSPSNKVTEKGKDVELRCDPISGHTALYWYRQSLGQGLEFLIYFQGNSAPDKSGLPSDRFSAERTGGSVSTLTIQRTQQEDSAVYLCASSPVAGTGVFNEQFFGPGTRLTVL.

This chain uses TRBV6-5 with TRBJ2-1; 7 positions agree with TRBD1. After removal of 5 bases from V and 2 bases from J, the junction contained 12 bases not matched to a gene. Germline lookup yields CDR1 MNHEY and CDR2 SVGAGI. CDR3 length: 17 amino acids. In DNA form, the CDR3 reads TGTGCCAGCAGTCTCACGGCAGGGGGAGCAGCCTACAATGAGCAGTTCTTC. Protein sequence: CASSLTAGGAAYNEQFF.

This clonotype has only a few counts. The chain joins TRBV15 to TRBJ1-5, with a possible D match to TRBD1 (6 bases). The CDR3 spans 18 residues. V was pared by 2 bases and J by 8 bases, with 25 bases between. Germline V gene lookup returns CDR1 LNHNV and CDR2 YYDKDF (reference sequence). In nucleotides, the CDR3 is TGTGCCACCAGCAGACCCACCCCAGGCACAGGGCCGAAGGAGCCCCAGCATTTT. It translates to CATSRPTPGTGPKEPQHF.

In its sample, this clonotype was seen a few times. The J gene is TRBJ2-7, the V gene TRBV7-2, with D perhaps matching TRBD1 (6 bases). The CDR3 totals 16 residues. V lost 1 base, J lost 0 bases, and 13 bases lay in between. The V gene's germline CDR1 is SGHTA and CDR2 FQGNSA. CDR3 coding DNA: TGTGCCAGCAGCTTAGGTGTTCCACAGGGCTCCTACGAGCAGTACTTC. Protein product: CASSLGVPQGSYEQYF.

The chain is built from TRBV20-1 and TRBJ2-3; D unclear. This CDR3 is built from 14 residues. The ends were cut back, 3 bases at V and 0 bases at J, with 10 bases in the middle. Germline V lookup: CDR1 DFQATT, CDR2 SNEGSKA (reference sequence). CDR3 region: CSARRLESTDTQYF. The DNA of the CDR3 is TGCAGTGCTAGGAGGCTCGAAAGCACAGATACGCAGTATTTT.

This clonotype showed up many times. V is TRBV7-8 and J is TRBJ1-5; TRBD1 is a possible D gene (6 bases). The germline CDR1 and CDR2 sequences are SGHVS and FQNEAQ. This CDR3 has 16 amino acids. Trimming removed 5 bases from V and 2 bases from J, with 16 bases in between. CDR3 amino acids: CASSVAVTGGNQPQHF. The CDR3 nucleotides read TGTGCCAGCAGCGTCGCCGTGACAGGCGGCAATCAGCCCCAGCATTTT.

This clonotype showed up many times. The genes are TRBV7-9 and TRBJ2-7; no reliable D call. V lost 5 bases, J lost 3 bases, and 11 bases lay in between. The CDR3 is 13 residues long. Germline V CDR1 and CDR2: SEHNR, FQNEAQ (reference sequence). CDR3 residues: CASSPDVLYEQYF. The CDR3, as DNA: TGTGCCAGCAGCCCCGACGTCCTCTACGAGCAGTACTTC.

This clonotype was counted a few times. Written as DNA, the CDR3 is TGCGCCAGCAGCCAAGATGTCGGGGAGCTGTTTTTT. Its translation is CASSQDVGELFF. The chain employs TRBV4-1 and TRBJ2-2, with D uncertain. The germline V gene encodes CDR1 MGHRA and CDR2 YSYEKL. Deletions cut 0 bases from V and 7 bases from J, with 3 bases between. The CDR3 covers 12 residues.

The CDR3 coding sequence is TGTGCCAGCAGCCACGGGCGGGGACGAAACTACGCCTACGAGCAGTACGTC. It specifies CASSHGRGRNYAYEQYV. The chain joins TRBV11-2 to TRBJ2-7, with a weak D call TRBD2 (6 bases). Trimming took 5 bases from V and 2 from J, leaving 22 bases between them. The germline V gene encodes CDR1 SGHAT and CDR2 FQNNGV. CDR3 size: 17 residues.

This chain joins TRBV24-1 and TRBJ2-7; maybe TRBD2 (6 bases). V was shortened by 4 bases and J by 5 bases, with 11 bases between the two germline ends. Germline CDR1 KGHDR, CDR2 SFDVKD. The CDR3 loop spans 13 amino acids. CDR3 protein: CATSDSWRDEQYF. As DNA, the CDR3 is TGTGCCACCAGTGACTCCTGGAGGGACGAGCAGTACTTC.

The chain has TRBV12-3 or TRBV12-4 and TRBJ2-2; no clear D gene. This CDR3 spans 14 amino acids. V gave up 4 bases and J gave up 5 bases, with 11 bases separating them. Written as DNA, the CDR3 is TGTGCCAGCAGTTCTCGGGTTGTGACCGGGGAGCTGTTTTTT. Its translation is CASSSRVVTGELFF.

This clonotype was observed at least ten times. V and J are TRBV7-2 and TRBJ2-3; unclear D gene. V dropped 1 base and J dropped 5 bases, with 7 bases sitting between them. The germline gives CDR1 SGHTA, CDR2 FQGNSA. CDR3 length equals 13 residues. CDR3 residues: CASSLVFGDTQYF. CDR3 DNA sequence: TGTGCCAGCAGCTTAGTTTTCGGAGATACGCAGTATTTT. Drawing the rest from reference TRBV7-2 and TRBJ2-3, the complete variable domain is GAGVSQSPSNKVTEKGKDVELRCDPISGHTALYWYRQSLGQGLEFLIYFQGNSAPDKSGLPSDRFSAERTGGSVSTLTIQRTQQEDSAVYLCASSLVFGDTQYFGPGTRLTVL.

This clonotype was detected many times. The rearrangement links TRBV7-8 to TRBJ2-3; 9 nucleotides agree with TRBD1. CDR1 and CDR2 (germline): SGHVS, FQNEAQ. The CDR3 loop spans 18 amino acids. V trimming: 1 base; J trimming: 0 bases; junction bases outside the gene matches: 8. CDR3 loop: CASSLGGQGWDSTDTQYF. The CDR3 nucleotides read TGTGCCAGCAGCTTAGGGGGACAGGGATGGGACAGCACAGATACGCAGTATTTT.

V usage is TRBV27 and J usage is TRBJ1-2, with D perhaps matching TRBD1 (5 bases). Trimming stripped 7 bases from V and 5 bases from J, with 20 bases between. Germline CDR1 MNHEY, CDR2 SMNVEV (reference sequence). The CDR3 sequence is 15 residues long. The CDR3 protein is CASTLAGRGEYGYTF. The CDR3 DNA follows: TGTGCCAGCACCCTCGCGGGGAGGGGAGAGTATGGCTACACCTTC.

This clonotype was seen at least ten times. The rearrangement joins TRBV6-1 to TRBJ2-5, with 10 positions matching TRBD2. The CDR3 loop spans 16 amino acids. The junction had 9 bases not matched to a gene; V was cut back by 3 bases and J by 5 bases. Germline CDR1 is MNHNS and CDR2 is SASEGT. Written as DNA, the CDR3 is TGTGCCAGCAGTGATTCTAGCGGGAGTGGTGGTGAGACCCAGTACTTC. This translates into CASSDSSGSGGETQYF.

V and J are TRBV10-3 and TRBJ2-7, with unresolved D. The CDR3 sequence is 13 residues long. V dropped 0 bases and J dropped 3 bases, with 6 bases sitting between them. The germline gives CDR1 ENHRY, CDR2 SYGVKD. CDR3 DNA: TGTGCCATCAGTGAGTCGAACAGCTACGAGCAGTACGTC. Amino acid sequence: CAISESNSYEQYV.

This clonotype was counted at least ten times. The genes are TRBV7-6 and TRBJ2-1; 7 bases agree with TRBD2. CDR3 length: 13 amino acids. Germline assignment: CDR1 SGHVS and CDR2 FNYEAQ. Losses at the gene ends were 5 bases for V and 4 bases for J; bases not matched to a gene: 2. The CDR3 here is CASSRGEYNEQFF. The CDR3 coding sequence is TGTGCCAGCAGCCGGGGGGAGTACAATGAGCAGTTCTTC.

V usage is TRBV18 and J usage is TRBJ2-3; possible D gene TRBD2, 6 bases. CDR1 is KGHSH, CDR2 LQKENI, per germline. Trimming pared 2 bases from V and 3 bases from J, leaving 9 bases between. There are 14 residues in the CDR3. The DNA of the CDR3 is TGTGCCAGCTCACCAAATGGGGGGACAGATACGCAGTATTTT. Translated, it gives CASSPNGGTDTQYF.